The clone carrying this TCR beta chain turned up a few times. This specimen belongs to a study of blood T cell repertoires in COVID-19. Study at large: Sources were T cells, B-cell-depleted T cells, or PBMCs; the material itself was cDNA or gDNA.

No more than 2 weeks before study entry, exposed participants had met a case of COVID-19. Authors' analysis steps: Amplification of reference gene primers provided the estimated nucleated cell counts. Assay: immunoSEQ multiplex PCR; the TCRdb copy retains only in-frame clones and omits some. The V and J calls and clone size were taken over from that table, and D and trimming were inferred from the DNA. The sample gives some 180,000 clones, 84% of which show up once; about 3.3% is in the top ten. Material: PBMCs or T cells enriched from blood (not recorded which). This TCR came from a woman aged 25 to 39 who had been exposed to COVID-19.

The CDR3 loop is CASSLPSGRKSYGYTF. The CDR3 DNA is TGTGCCAGTAGTCTTCCTAGCGGAAGGAAGAGCTATGGCTACACCTTC. The rearrangement joins TRBV19 to TRBJ1-2; unclear D gene. Germline lookup yields CDR1 LNHDA and CDR2 SQIVND (reference sequence). Trimming took off 5 bases at V and 4 bases at J, with 20 bases between the two ends. The CDR3 runs 16 residues.